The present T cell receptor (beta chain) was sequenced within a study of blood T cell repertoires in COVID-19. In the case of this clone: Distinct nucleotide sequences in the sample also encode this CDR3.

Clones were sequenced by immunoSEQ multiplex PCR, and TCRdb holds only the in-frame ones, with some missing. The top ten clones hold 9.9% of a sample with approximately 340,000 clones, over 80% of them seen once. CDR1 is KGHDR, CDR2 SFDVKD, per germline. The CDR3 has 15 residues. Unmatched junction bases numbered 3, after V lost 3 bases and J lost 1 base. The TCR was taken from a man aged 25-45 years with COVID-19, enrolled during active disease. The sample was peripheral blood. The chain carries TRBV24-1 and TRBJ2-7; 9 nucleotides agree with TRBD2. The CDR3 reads CATSDGAGGSYEQYF. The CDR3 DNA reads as TGTGCCACCAGTGATGGAGCGGGAGGTTCCTACGAGCAGTACTTC.